This is a list of T cell receptor beta chains from one sample in a study of T cells in Graves' hyperthyroidism and ophthalmopathy. Each CDR3 protein is one row after TCRdb ran MiXCR on the multiplex PCR reads. Here the sample spans over 300,000 distinct CDR3 sequences, over 11% being singletons. The sample was blood. These receptors came from a woman aged 55-75 years with Graves' hyperthyroidism. Both conserved end residues are part of each CDR3. The order of the fields is J gene, V gene, D gene, CDR3 protein. A D gene is named only where the DNA matches it firmly.

TRBJ2-7 | TRBV11-3 | . | CASSLGPWEQYF
TRBJ2-3 | TRBV7-2 | . | CASSLDGGWDTDTQYF
TRBJ1-1 | TRBV11-3 | . | CASSWEDMNTEAFF
TRBJ1-1 | TRBV3-1 | . | CASSQQTVPTEAFF
TRBJ1-3 | TRBV15 | TRBD1 | CATSDRGRAGNTIYF
TRBJ1-5 | TRBV7-9 | . | CASSLVATANSNQPQHF
TRBJ2-1 | TRBV3-1 | . | CASSHTTGTPVSNEQFF
TRBJ2-1 | TRBV19 | TRBD2 | CASRGIAGNSYNEQFF
TRBJ2-7 | TRBV5-6 | TRBD1 | CASSRTGGGYEQYF
TRBJ2-1 | TRBV3-1 | TRBD1 | CASSQVGDRVRNEQFF
TRBJ2-6 | TRBV14 | . | CASSLYHSGANVLTF
TRBJ2-5 | TRBV20-1 | TRBD1 | CSAAGGPETQYF
TRBJ1-3 | TRBV6-1 | . | CASSEGLSGYTIYF
TRBJ1-2 | TRBV30 | TRBD1 | CAWSKTGGSYGYTF
TRBJ2-7 | TRBV20-1 | . | CSARRLLGNEQYF
TRBJ1-3 | TRBV7-9 | TRBD1 | CASRSRGFSGNTIYF
TRBJ2-7 | TRBV20-1 | . | CSARAPLHSYEQYF
TRBJ2-5 | TRBV7-2 | . | CASSSSGLSETQYF
TRBJ2-1 | TRBV29-1 | . | CSVEKGPGNEQFF
TRBJ1-1 | TRBV30 | . | CAWTRALWGTEAFF
TRBJ2-1 | TRBV12-3/TRBV12-4 | . | CASGDSGLAAEQFF
TRBJ2-1 | TRBV20-1 | . | CSARKWVRRRGNEQFF
TRBJ2-7 | TRBV19 | TRBD1 | CASSIDPGQNYEQYF
TRBJ2-7 | TRBV4-2 | . | CASSQDQGGWYEQYF
TRBJ2-7 | TRBV18 | TRBD1 | CASSTTGGGSYEQYF
TRBJ1-4 | TRBV19 | . | CASSPRPATNEKLFF
TRBJ2-1 | TRBV20-1 | . | CSARENHNEQFF
TRBJ2-7 | TRBV5-1 | . | CASSFAKGYEQYF
TRBJ2-3 | TRBV12-3/TRBV12-4 | . | CASRRELTDTQYF
TRBJ1-1 | TRBV5-1 | . | CASSKDSNYMNTEAFF
TRBJ2-1 | TRBV7-2 | TRBD2 | CASRPNLAGGPREQFF
TRBJ2-2 | TRBV20-1 | TRBD2 | CSARIAGGTGELFF
TRBJ2-7 | TRBV19 | . | CASSSRQGSNEQYF